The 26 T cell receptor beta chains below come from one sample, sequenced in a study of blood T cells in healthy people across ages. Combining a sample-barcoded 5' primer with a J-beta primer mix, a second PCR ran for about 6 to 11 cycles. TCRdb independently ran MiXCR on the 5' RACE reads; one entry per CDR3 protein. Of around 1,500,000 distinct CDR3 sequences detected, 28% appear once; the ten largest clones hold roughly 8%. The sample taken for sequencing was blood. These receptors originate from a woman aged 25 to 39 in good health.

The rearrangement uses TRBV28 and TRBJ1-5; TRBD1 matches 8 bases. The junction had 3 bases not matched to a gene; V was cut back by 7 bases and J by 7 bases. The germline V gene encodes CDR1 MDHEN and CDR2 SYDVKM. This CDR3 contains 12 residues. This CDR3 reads CASTTGGQPQHF. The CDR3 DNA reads TGTGCCAGCACTACAGGGGGACAGCCCCAGCATTTT.

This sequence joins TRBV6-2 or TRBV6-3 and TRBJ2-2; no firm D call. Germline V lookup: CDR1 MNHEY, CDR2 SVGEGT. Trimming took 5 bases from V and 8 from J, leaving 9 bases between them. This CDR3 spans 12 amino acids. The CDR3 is CASSTGWGELFF. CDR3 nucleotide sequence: TGTGCCAGCAGTACCGGTTGGGGGGAGCTGTTTTTT.

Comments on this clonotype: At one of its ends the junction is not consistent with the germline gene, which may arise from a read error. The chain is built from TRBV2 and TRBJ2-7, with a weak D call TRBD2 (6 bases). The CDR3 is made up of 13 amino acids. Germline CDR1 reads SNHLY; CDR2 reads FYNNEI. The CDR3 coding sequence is TGTGCCGGCAGTGAATTGGACTACTACGAGCAGTACTTC. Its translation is CAGSELDYYEQYF.

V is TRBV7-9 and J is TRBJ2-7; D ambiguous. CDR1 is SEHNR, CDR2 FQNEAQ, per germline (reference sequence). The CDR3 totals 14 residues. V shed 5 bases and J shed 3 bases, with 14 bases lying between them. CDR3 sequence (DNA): TGTGCCAGCAGCCCCCAAAATCCTTACTACGAGCAGTACTTC. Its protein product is CASSPQNPYYEQYF.

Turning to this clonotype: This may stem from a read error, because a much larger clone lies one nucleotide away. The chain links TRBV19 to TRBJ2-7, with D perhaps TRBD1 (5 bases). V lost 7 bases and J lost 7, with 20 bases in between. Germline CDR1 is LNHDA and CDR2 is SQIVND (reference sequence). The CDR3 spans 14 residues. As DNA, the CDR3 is TGTGCCAGTAACCAAAGGGGCTCCTACAATGAGCAGTACTTC. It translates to CASNQRGSYNEQYF.

The CDR3 DNA reads as TGTGCCAGCAGCGGACTAGCGGTGGGGTACAATGAGCAGTTCTTC. Amino acids: CASSGLAVGYNEQFF. The chain combines TRBV6-1 with TRBJ2-1, with TRBD2 identical over 10 bases. CDR3 length equals 15 residues. CDR1 is MNHNS and CDR2 is SASEGT in the germline V gene. V trimming: 6 bases; J trimming: 4 bases; junction bases outside the gene matches: 6.

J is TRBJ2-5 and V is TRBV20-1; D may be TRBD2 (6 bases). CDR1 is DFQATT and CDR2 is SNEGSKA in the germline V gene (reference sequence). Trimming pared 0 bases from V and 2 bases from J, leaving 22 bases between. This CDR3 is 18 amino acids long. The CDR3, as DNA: TGCAGTGCTAGAGATACCGGCATTCTCCGGGACTTACAAGAGACCCAGTACTTC. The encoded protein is CSARDTGILRDLQETQYF.

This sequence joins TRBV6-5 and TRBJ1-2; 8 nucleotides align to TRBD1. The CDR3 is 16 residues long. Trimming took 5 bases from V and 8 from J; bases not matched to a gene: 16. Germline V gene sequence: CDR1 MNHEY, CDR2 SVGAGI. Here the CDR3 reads CASSPTTGEAGSGYTF. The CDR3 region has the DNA TGTGCCAGCAGTCCCACGACAGGGGAGGCAGGGTCCGGCTACACCTTC.

The CDR3 DNA reads as TGCAGTGCTAGTAGGAGGGGGAGGAATTATAGCAATCAGCCCCAGCATTTT. This encodes CSASRRGRNYSNQPQHF. The chain is built from TRBV20-1 and TRBJ1-5; tentative D call: TRBD1 (6 bases). The CDR3 totals 17 residues. The germline V gene has CDR1 DFQATT and CDR2 SNEGSKA (reference sequence). The V and J ends lost 3 bases and 0 bases respectively, with 18 bases between them.

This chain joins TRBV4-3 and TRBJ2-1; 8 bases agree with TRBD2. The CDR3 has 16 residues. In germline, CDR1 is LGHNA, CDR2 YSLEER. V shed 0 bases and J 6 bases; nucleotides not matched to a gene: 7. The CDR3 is CASSQEGTSGLNEQFF. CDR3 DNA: TGCGCCAGCAGCCAAGAAGGCACTAGCGGCCTCAATGAGCAGTTCTTC.

The CDR3 protein is CASGTGGGEQYF. CDR3 coding DNA: TGTGCCAGCGGGACAGGGGGCGGCGAGCAGTACTTC. The J gene is TRBJ2-7, the V gene TRBV19; 12 positions match TRBD1. V lost 9 bases to trimming and J lost 6 bases; unmatched junction nucleotides: 3. Germline assignment: CDR1 LNHDA and CDR2 SQIVND (reference sequence). The CDR3 covers 12 residues.

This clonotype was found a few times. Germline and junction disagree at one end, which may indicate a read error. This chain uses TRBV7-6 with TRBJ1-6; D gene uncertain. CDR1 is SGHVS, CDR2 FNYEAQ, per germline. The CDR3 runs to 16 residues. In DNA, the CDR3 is TGTACCAGCAGCTTAGCGGATAGGGCCTATAATTCACCCCTCCACTTT. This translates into CTSSLADRAYNSPLHF.

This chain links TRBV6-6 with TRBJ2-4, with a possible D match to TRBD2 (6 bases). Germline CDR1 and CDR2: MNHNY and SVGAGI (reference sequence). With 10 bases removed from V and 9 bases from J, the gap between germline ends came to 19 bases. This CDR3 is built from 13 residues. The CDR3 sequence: CATAGLSVGIQYF. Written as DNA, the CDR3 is TGTGCCACCGCTGGACTATCGGTCGGCATTCAGTACTTC.

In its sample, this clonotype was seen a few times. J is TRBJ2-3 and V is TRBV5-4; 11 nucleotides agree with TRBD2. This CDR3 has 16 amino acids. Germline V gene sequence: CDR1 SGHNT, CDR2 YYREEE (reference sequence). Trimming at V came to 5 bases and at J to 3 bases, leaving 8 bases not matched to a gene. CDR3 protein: CASRSTSGSLTDTQYF. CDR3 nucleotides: TGTGCCAGCAGATCAACTAGCGGGAGTTTAACAGATACGCAGTATTTT.

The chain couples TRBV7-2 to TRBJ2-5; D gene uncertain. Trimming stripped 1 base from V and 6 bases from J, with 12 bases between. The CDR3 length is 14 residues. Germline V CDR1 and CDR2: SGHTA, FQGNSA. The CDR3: CASSLVASPQTQYF. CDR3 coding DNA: TGTGCCAGCAGCTTAGTGGCCTCGCCCCAGACCCAGTACTTC. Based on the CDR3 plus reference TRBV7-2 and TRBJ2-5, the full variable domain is GAGVSQSPSNKVTEKGKDVELRCDPISGHTALYWYRQSLGQGLEFLIYFQGNSAPDKSGLPSDRFSAERTGGSVSTLTIQRTQQEDSAVYLCASSLVASPQTQYFGPGTRLLVL.

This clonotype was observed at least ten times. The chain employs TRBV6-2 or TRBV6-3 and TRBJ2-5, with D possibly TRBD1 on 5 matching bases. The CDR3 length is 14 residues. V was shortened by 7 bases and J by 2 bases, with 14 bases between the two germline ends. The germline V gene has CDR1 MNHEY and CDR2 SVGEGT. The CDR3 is CASITRVGQETQYF. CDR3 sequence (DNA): TGTGCCAGCATCACCAGGGTAGGGCAAGAGACCCAGTACTTC.

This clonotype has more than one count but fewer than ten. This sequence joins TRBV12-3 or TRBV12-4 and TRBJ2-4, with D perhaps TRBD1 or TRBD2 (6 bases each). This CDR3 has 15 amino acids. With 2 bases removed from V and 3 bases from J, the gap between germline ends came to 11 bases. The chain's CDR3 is CASSLRGAGKNIQYF. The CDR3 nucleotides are TGTGCCAGCAGTTTAAGGGGGGCGGGCAAAAACATTCAGTACTTC.

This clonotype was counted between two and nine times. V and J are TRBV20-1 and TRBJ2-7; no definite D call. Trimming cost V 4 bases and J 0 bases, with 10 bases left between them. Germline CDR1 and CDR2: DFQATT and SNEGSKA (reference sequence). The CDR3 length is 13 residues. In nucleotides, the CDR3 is TGCAGTGCTAACGTATTAAGCTCCTACGAGCAGTACTTC. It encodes CSANVLSSYEQYF.

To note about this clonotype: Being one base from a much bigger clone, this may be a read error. The CDR3 reads CSARIGNKEQFF. The DNA of the CDR3 is TGCAGTGCTAGAATCGGGAACAAGGAGCAGTTCTTC. The rearrangement links TRBV20-1 to TRBJ2-1; the D gene is possibly TRBD2 (5 bases). The CDR3 sequence is 12 residues long. CDR1 is DFQATT and CDR2 is SNEGSKA in the germline V gene (reference sequence).

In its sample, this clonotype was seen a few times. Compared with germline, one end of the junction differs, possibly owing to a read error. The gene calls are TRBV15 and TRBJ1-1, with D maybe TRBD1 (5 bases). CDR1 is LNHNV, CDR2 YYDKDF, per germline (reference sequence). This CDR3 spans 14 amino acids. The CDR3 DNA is TGTGCCACCAGCAGAGACAGGGCTAGCACTGAAGTTTTCTTT. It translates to CATSRDRASTEVFF.

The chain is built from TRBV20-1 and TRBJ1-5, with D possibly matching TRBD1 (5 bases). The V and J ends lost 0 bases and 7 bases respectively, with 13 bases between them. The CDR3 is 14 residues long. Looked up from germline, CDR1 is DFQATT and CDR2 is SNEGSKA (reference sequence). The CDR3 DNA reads TGCAGTGCTAGAGAGCAGAGGGAGGGGCAGCCCCAGCATTTT. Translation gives CSAREQREGQPQHF.

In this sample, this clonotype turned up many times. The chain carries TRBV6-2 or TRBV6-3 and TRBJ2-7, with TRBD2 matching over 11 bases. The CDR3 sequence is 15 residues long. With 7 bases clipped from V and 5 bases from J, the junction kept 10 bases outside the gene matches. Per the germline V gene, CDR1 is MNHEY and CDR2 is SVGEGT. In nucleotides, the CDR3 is TGTGCCAGCACGCGGATAGCGGGAGGGCCCCACGAGCAGTACTTC. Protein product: CASTRIAGGPHEQYF.

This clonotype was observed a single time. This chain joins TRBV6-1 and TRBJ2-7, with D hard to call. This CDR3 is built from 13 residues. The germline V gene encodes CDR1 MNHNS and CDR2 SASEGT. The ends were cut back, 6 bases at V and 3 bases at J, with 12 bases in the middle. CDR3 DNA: TGTGCCAGCAGCTGGACGGATAACTACGAGCAGTACTTC. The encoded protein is CASSWTDNYEQYF.

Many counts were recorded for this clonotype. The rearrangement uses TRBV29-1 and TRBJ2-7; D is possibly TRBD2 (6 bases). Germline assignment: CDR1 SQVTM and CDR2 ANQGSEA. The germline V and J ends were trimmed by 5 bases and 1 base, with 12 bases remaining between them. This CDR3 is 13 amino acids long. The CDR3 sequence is CSVRGTMSYEQYF. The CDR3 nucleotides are TGCAGCGTTCGCGGGACGATGTCCTACGAGCAGTACTTC.

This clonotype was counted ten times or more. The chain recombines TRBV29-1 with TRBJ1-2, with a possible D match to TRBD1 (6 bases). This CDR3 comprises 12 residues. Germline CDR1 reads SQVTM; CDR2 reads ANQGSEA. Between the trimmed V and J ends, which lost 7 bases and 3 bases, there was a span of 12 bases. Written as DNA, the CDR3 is TGCAGCGCCGAGGACAGTTACTATGGCTACACCTTC. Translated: CSAEDSYYGYTF.

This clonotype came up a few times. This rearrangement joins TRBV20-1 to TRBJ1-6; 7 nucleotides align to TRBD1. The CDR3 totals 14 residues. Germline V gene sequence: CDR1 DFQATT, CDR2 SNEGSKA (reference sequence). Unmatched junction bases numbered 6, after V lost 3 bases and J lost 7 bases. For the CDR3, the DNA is TGCAGTGCTAGGGGACAGTTTTGGAATTCACCCCTCCACTTT. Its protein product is CSARGQFWNSPLHF.